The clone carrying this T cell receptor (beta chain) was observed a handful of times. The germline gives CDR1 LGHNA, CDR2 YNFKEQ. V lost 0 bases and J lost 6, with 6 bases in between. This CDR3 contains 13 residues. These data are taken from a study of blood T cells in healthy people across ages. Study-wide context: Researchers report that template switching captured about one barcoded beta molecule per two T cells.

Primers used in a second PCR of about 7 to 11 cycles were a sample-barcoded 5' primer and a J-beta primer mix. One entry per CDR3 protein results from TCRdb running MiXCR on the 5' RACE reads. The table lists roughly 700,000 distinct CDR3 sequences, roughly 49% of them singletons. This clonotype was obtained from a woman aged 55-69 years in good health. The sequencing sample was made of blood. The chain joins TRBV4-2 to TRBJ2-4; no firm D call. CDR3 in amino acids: CASSQDERNIQYF. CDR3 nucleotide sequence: TGTGCCAGCAGCCAAGATGAGAGAAACATTCAGTACTTC.